Here is one T cell receptor beta chain with its context. Its cognate antigen is unknown. The time point is: patch test 1, 2 weeks after DPC sensitization. Treatment indicated: therapeutic diphenylcyclopropenone sensitization with weekly scalp DPC. The CDR3 length is 16 residues. V shed 5 bases and J shed 3 bases, with 16 bases lying between them. The source of the sample is a study of human T cells and chemical hapten exposure. Study summary: Small discrepancies in pooled library volume mainly accounted for the varying TCR yields per sample.

Unique molecular identifiers were attached to individual cDNA molecules during library preparation. TCRdb analysed the RACE reads with MiXCR anew, one entry per CDR3 protein. The data show about 49,000 distinct CDR3 sequences, about a tenth seen once. Whole-study findings and limits: Donors were affected by alopecia, so their immune reaction might vary from that of healthy individuals.

Sequencing was performed on whole blood, taken in connection with sensitization to the hapten diphenylcyclopropenone (DPC). This chain joins TRBV12-3 or TRBV12-4 and TRBJ1-4; no clear D gene. The receptor was isolated from a woman aged 45-65 years with alopecia areata. Some clones in this sample may be carry-over from other donors' samples. The CDR3 nucleotides read TGTGCCAGCAGTGCTCTCCCTTTGGGGTCTAATGAAAAACTGTTTTTT. Translated: CASSALPLGSNEKLFF.